Following are 16 T cell receptor beta chains from one sample sequenced in a study of blood T cell repertoires in COVID-19. The table came from immunoSEQ multiplex PCR; TCRdb's copy has only in-frame clones and leaves some out. The repertoire holds 180,000 or so clones, with almost 85% as singletons. Sample: PBMCs or T cells enriched from blood (not recorded which). Source of these receptors: a man in his forties or fifties who had recovered from COVID-19.

The chain uses TRBV7-6 and TRBJ2-5; 7 bases map to TRBD2. Losses at the gene ends were 4 bases for V and 5 bases for J; bases not matched to a gene: 10. Germline-derived CDR1 and CDR2 are SGHVS and FNYEAQ. The CDR3 runs 15 residues. The CDR3 nucleotides are TGTGCCAGCAGCTCCTCTAGCGGCAAAGGGGAGACCCAGTACTTC. It translates to CASSSSSGKGETQYF.

J is TRBJ1-4 and V is TRBV28; 7 bases are a match to TRBD1. V was pared by 5 bases and J by 7 bases, with 7 bases of the junction left unmatched. From germline, CDR1 is MDHEN and CDR2 SYDVKM. The CDR3 runs 14 residues. The CDR3 bases are TGTGCCAGCAGTCCTCACAGGGGTGGTGAAAAACTGTTTTTT. It specifies CASSPHRGGEKLFF.

This chain connects TRBV7-2 to TRBJ1-1; 9 bases agree with TRBD1. Germline values: CDR1 SGHTA, CDR2 FQGNSA. The CDR3 consists of 17 residues. J was trimmed by 0 bases and V by 2 bases; bases with no gene match: 7. This chain's CDR3 is CASSLSETGGMNTEAFF. CDR3 DNA sequence: TGTGCCAGCAGCTTAAGTGAGACAGGGGGGATGAACACTGAAGCTTTCTTT.

This clone was seen only once. This rearrangement joins TRBV29-1 to TRBJ1-1; 7 nucleotides agree with TRBD1. This CDR3 contains 13 residues. Germline CDR1 is SQVTM and CDR2 is ANQGSEA. V lost 7 bases to trimming and J lost 1 base; unmatched junction nucleotides: 6. The CDR3 DNA reads as TGCAGCGGCCGACAGGGACGGAACACTGAAGCTTTCTTT. Translating gives CSGRQGRNTEAFF.

The chain uses TRBV5-1 and TRBJ2-5, with 12 bases lining up with TRBD1. Losses at the gene ends were 4 bases for V and 5 bases for J; bases not matched to a gene: 6. Germline assignment: CDR1 SGHRS and CDR2 YFSETQ. The CDR3 runs 15 residues. The CDR3 sequence is CASSPGTGGSETQYF. The DNA for the CDR3 is TGCGCCAGCAGCCCAGGGACAGGGGGCTCGGAGACCCAGTACTTC.

This chain uses TRBV3-1 (or the pseudogene TRBV3-2) with TRBJ1-2, with D maybe TRBD1 (6 bases). The ends were cut back, 3 bases at V and 4 bases at J, with 12 bases in the middle. This CDR3 is 14 amino acids long. The germline CDR1 and CDR2 sequences are LGHDT and YNNKEL (reference sequence). The CDR3 loop is CASSQEQGSYGYTF. As DNA, the CDR3 is TGTGCCAGCAGCCAGGAACAGGGTTCCTATGGCTACACCTTC.

The gene calls are TRBV29-1 and TRBJ2-3; D perhaps matches TRBD1 (5 bases). V lost 1 base and J 0 bases, leaving 11 bases between the germline ends. The CDR3 covers 15 residues. The V gene's germline CDR1 is SQVTM and CDR2 ANQGSEA. The CDR3 coding sequence is TGCAGCGTTGAAGCCCGGACATCTAGCACAGATACGCAGTATTTT. Protein: CSVEARTSSTDTQYF.

The chain carries TRBV7-6 and TRBJ1-6, with TRBD1 matching 9 bases. The germline V gene encodes CDR1 SGHVS and CDR2 FNYEAQ. The CDR3 totals 16 residues. V lost 1 base to trimming and J lost 7 bases; unmatched junction nucleotides: 5. CDR3 in amino acids: CASSLGETGGNSPLHF. In DNA, the CDR3 is TGTGCCAGCAGCTTAGGGGAGACAGGGGGGAATTCACCCCTCCACTTT.

The CDR3 sequence is CASSQGSGLDTGELFF. The DNA of the CDR3 is TGTGCCAGCAGCCAAGGGAGCGGATTAGACACCGGGGAGCTGTTTTTT. The V gene is TRBV4-2, the J gene TRBJ2-2, with a possible D match to TRBD2 (5 bases). Trimming shortened V by 1 base and J by 3 bases, and 12 bases separated the two germline ends. Germline V gene data show CDR1 as LGHNA and CDR2 as YNFKEQ. The CDR3 runs to 16 residues.

This chain connects TRBV6-5 to TRBJ1-4; 8 bases line up with TRBD1. Losses at the gene ends were 6 bases for V and 7 bases for J; bases not matched to a gene: 4. The length of the CDR3 is 13 residues. Per the germline V gene, CDR1 is MNHEY and CDR2 is SVGAGI. DNA for the CDR3: TGTGCCAGCAGGTCGGGGACAGGTGAAAAACTGTTTTTT. Amino acid sequence: CASRSGTGEKLFF.

The chain uses TRBV13 and TRBJ2-7; TRBD2 aligns across 7 bases. CDR1 and CDR2 (germline): PRHDT, FYEKMQ (reference sequence). J gave up 0 bases and V 0 bases, and 11 bases lay outside the gene matches. The CDR3 loop spans 18 amino acids. This chain's CDR3 is CASSLGLGVSGDSYEQYF. CDR3 sequence (DNA): TGTGCCAGCAGCTTAGGCCTCGGGGTGAGCGGGGACTCCTACGAGCAGTACTTC. Full variable domain (remainder filled in from reference TRBV13 and TRBJ2-7): AAGVIQSPRHLIKEKRETATLKCYPIPRHDTVYWYQQGPGQDPQFLISFYEKMQSDKGSIPDRFSAQQFSDYHSELNMSSLELGDSALYFCASSLGLGVSGDSYEQYFGPGTRLTVT.

V is TRBV19 and J is TRBJ1-2; D unclear. The CDR3 runs 13 residues. Per germline, CDR1 LNHDA and CDR2 SQIVND (reference sequence). Trimming pared 6 bases from V and 5 bases from J, leaving 13 bases between. The CDR3 sequence is CASSSPPFYGYTF. The CDR3 nucleotides read TGTGCCAGTAGCTCCCCCCCCTTTTATGGCTACACCTTC. Complete variable domain (other parts from reference TRBV19 and TRBJ1-2): DGGITQSPKYLFRKEGQNVTLSCEQNLNHDAMYWYRQDPGQGLRLIYYSQIVNDFQKGDIAEGYSVSREKKESFPLTVTSAQKNPTAFYLCASSSPPFYGYTFGSGTRLTVV.

This chain uses TRBV4-2 with TRBJ1-2, with 9 bases that match TRBD1. Looked up from germline, CDR1 is LGHNA and CDR2 is YNFKEQ. With 0 bases clipped from V and 5 bases from J, the junction kept 7 bases outside the gene matches. CDR3 length: 16 residues. This chain's CDR3 is CASSQDLGTGNYGYTF. DNA for the CDR3: TGTGCCAGCAGCCAAGATTTGGGGACAGGGAATTATGGCTACACCTTC.

The V and J genes are TRBV5-4 and TRBJ1-1; D not certain. CDR3 size: 16 residues. Trimming removed 0 bases at V and 1 base at J, with 13 bases between. The germline CDR1 and CDR2 sequences are SGHNT and YYREEE (reference sequence). The CDR3 sequence: CASSLAYKTWNTEAFF. DNA of the CDR3: TGTGCCAGCAGCTTGGCCTATAAGACATGGAACACTGAAGCTTTCTTT.

The rearrangement joins TRBV5-1 to TRBJ2-7, with D tentatively TRBD1 (6 bases). The germline gives CDR1 SGHRS, CDR2 YFSETQ. Trimming removed 3 bases from V and 5 bases from J, with 12 bases in between. The CDR3 loop spans 13 amino acids. The CDR3 DNA is TGCGCCAGCAGCTCAGGGGTCAGCGACGAGCAGTACTTC. Residues: CASSSGVSDEQYF.

The CDR3 is CASSQVSGMGNQPQHF. In DNA form, the CDR3 reads TGTGCCAGCAGCCAAGTGTCAGGGATGGGCAATCAGCCCCAGCATTTT. The rearrangement uses TRBV14 and TRBJ1-5, with D tentatively TRBD1 (5 bases). This CDR3 has 16 amino acids. With 1 base removed from V and 2 bases from J, the gap between germline ends came to 12 bases. Per germline, CDR1 SGHDN and CDR2 FVKESK.